Listed here are 3 T cell receptor beta chains from one sample, sequenced in a study of blood T cells in healthy people across ages. It was with a sample-barcoded 5' primer and a J-beta primer mix that a second PCR of roughly 7 to 12 cycles was run. TCRdb redid the calling of the 5' RACE reads with MiXCR, one entry per CDR3 protein. The sample holds about 1.5 million distinct CDR3 sequences, 35% to 45% seen once. Sequencing input: blood. All receptors come from a woman aged 18-29 years in good health.

This clonotype was found a few times. The CDR3 here is CASRSGAVGPQHF. In nucleotides, the CDR3 is TGTGCCAGCCGGAGTGGGGCCGTAGGGCCCCAGCATTTT. The chain combines TRBV6-5 with TRBJ1-5; weak D call: TRBD1 (5 bases). Germline CDR1 is MNHEY and CDR2 is SVGAGI. The CDR3 sequence is 13 residues long. V lost 8 bases and J lost 9, with 17 bases in between.

This chain links TRBV7-8 with TRBJ2-1; perhaps TRBD2 as D (6 bases). Looked up from germline, CDR1 is SGHVS and CDR2 is FQNEAQ. The V end lost 4 bases, the J end lost 4 bases, and 17 bases lay between the germline ends. This CDR3 contains 16 residues. CDR3 nucleotides: TGTGCCAGCAGCTCTGAGCGGGCGAGATTTTACAATGAGCAGTTCTTC. This sequence encodes CASSSERARFYNEQFF.

This chain joins TRBV5-1 and TRBJ2-1, with D perhaps TRBD1 or TRBD2 (5 bases each). This CDR3 contains 15 residues. The V end was cut by 1 base, the J end by 12 bases, with 20 bases between. Germline V gives CDR1 SGHRS, CDR2 YFSETQ. Here the CDR3 reads CASSLLGTADSVQFF. The CDR3 DNA reads TGCGCCAGCAGCTTGCTCGGGACGGCTGACTCCGTGCAGTTCTTC.